Below are 28 T cell receptor beta chains sequenced from a single sample in a study of cytomegalovirus exposure and HLA in healthy donors. TCRdb's table, derived via immunoSEQ multiplex PCR, lists solely in-frame clones and lacks some. The sample holds over 150,000 clones, about 82% seen once. Material: PBMCs. The receptors shown here come from a human donor in good health.

This clone has more than one count but fewer than ten. The V and J genes are TRBV5-1 and TRBJ1-4; D is ambiguous. CDR1 is SGHRS and CDR2 is YFSETQ in the germline V gene. The CDR3 is 13 residues long. V gave up 5 bases and J gave up 3 bases, with 8 bases separating them. The CDR3, as DNA: TGCGCCAGCAGAGGCGGCCCTAATGAAAAACTGTTTTTT. The encoded protein is CASRGGPNEKLFF.

This chain uses TRBV9 with TRBJ2-7; perhaps TRBD2 as D (5 bases). Germline CDR1 reads SGDLS; CDR2 reads YYNGEE. Trimming stripped 1 base from V and 1 base from J, with 12 bases between. The CDR3 covers 15 residues. The CDR3 here is CASSVLSGGSYEQYF. As DNA, the CDR3 is TGTGCCAGCAGCGTATTGAGCGGAGGATCCTACGAGCAGTACTTC.

This sequence joins TRBV11-2 and TRBJ2-3; 7 bases align to TRBD2. The CDR3 is 15 residues long. The trim removed 6 bases at V and 4 bases at J, leaving 10 bases unmatched. CDR1 and CDR2 (germline): SGHAT, FQNNGV. The CDR3 loop is CASSSLTSKSDTQYF. In DNA form, the CDR3 reads TGTGCCAGCAGTTCCCTGACTAGCAAGTCAGATACGCAGTATTTT.

V is TRBV6-5 and J is TRBJ1-5, with D hard to call. CDR3 length: 12 residues. The V gene's germline CDR1 is MNHEY and CDR2 SVGAGI. The V and J ends lost 8 bases and 5 bases respectively, with 10 bases between them. In nucleotides, the CDR3 is TGTGCCAGCGGTATGAGTTATCAGCCCCAGCATTTT. Amino acids: CASGMSYQPQHF.

The chain carries TRBV28 and TRBJ1-1; D may be TRBD1 (6 bases). Trimming removed 4 bases at V and 3 bases at J, with 12 bases between. CDR1 MDHEN and CDR2 SYDVKM come from the germline V gene. CDR3 length: 14 amino acids. The CDR3 here is CASSSGGADTEAFF. CDR3 nucleotide sequence: TGTGCCAGCAGTTCTGGGGGCGCGGACACTGAAGCTTTCTTT.

CDR3 DNA: TGTGCCAGCAGCCCACCCGGGCGGGTGAATAGAGCTGAGCAGTTCTTC. Translating gives CASSPPGRVNRAEQFF. The chain has TRBV7-2 and TRBJ2-1; tentative D call: TRBD2 (5 bases). Trimming cost V 5 bases and J 9 bases, with 23 bases left between them. The CDR3 is 16 amino acids. The germline CDR1 and CDR2 sequences are SGHTA and FQGNSA.

The chain carries TRBV4-3 and TRBJ1-4; 7 bases are shared with TRBD1. V dropped 0 bases and J dropped 5; count of bases not matched to a gene: 9. This CDR3 is 17 amino acids long. CDR1 and CDR2 (germline): LGHNA, YSLEER. The CDR3 region is CASSQEGGISRNEKLFF. In DNA, the CDR3 is TGCGCCAGCAGCCAAGAAGGGGGCATCAGCAGAAATGAAAAACTGTTTTTT.

The J gene is TRBJ2-4, the V gene TRBV19; TRBD2 agrees at 10 bases. The CDR3 length is 17 residues. The germline gives CDR1 LNHDA, CDR2 SQIVND (reference sequence). Trimming took 5 bases from V and 1 from J; bases not matched to a gene: 8. The CDR3 sequence: CASSGRSGGLAKNIQYF. CDR3 DNA sequence: TGTGCCAGTAGTGGTCGTAGCGGGGGGCTGGCCAAAAACATTCAGTACTTC.

The chain uses TRBV28 and TRBJ2-7; TRBD2 aligns across 11 bases. The CDR3 is 15 residues long. The V gene end was trimmed by 6 bases and the J gene end by 6 bases; junction bases not matched to a gene: 10. Germline V CDR1 and CDR2: MDHEN, SYDVKM. CDR3 in DNA: TGTGCCAGCAGACCCCTAACTAGCGGGAGTCTCGAGCAGTACTTC. Amino acids: CASRPLTSGSLEQYF.

The chain employs TRBV5-1 and TRBJ2-5; 7 nucleotides agree with TRBD2. Germline V CDR1 and CDR2: SGHRS, YFSETQ. J lost 4 bases, V lost 2 bases, and 5 bases had no gene match. CDR3 length: 14 residues. The CDR3 region has the DNA TGCGCCAGCAGCTTAGGGACGGGGGGAGAGACCCAGTACTTC. This sequence encodes CASSLGTGGETQYF.

J is TRBJ2-2 and V is TRBV28; D not certain. V dropped 6 bases and J dropped 4 bases, with 6 bases sitting between them. The CDR3 is 12 amino acids. Germline assignment: CDR1 MDHEN and CDR2 SYDVKM. The CDR3 spells CASRILTGELFF. The DNA of the CDR3 is TGTGCCAGCAGGATACTCACCGGGGAGCTGTTTTTT.

The J gene is TRBJ2-5, the V gene TRBV28, with 7 bases that match TRBD2. CDR1 is MDHEN and CDR2 is SYDVKM in the germline V gene. CDR3 length equals 15 residues. The V and J ends lost 8 bases and 1 base, in that order; junction bases with no gene match: 10. CDR3 coding DNA: TGTGCCAGCTTACCGCCTCTAGCGGCCCAAGAGACCCAGTACTTC. It encodes CASLPPLAAQETQYF.

The chain recombines TRBV13 with TRBJ1-1; TRBD1 matches at 7 bases. The CDR3 runs to 16 residues. The germline CDR1 and CDR2 sequences are PRHDT and FYEKMQ (reference sequence). V lost 5 bases, J lost 0 bases, and 9 bases stayed unmatched. Written as DNA, the CDR3 is TGTGCCAGCAGCCCGAGTAGGGGACAGTTGAACACTGAAGCTTTCTTT. Protein product: CASSPSRGQLNTEAFF.

The V gene is TRBV6-1, the J gene TRBJ2-7; D possibly corresponds to TRBD2 (5 bases). The CDR3 is made up of 13 amino acids. Trimming took 11 bases from V and 0 from J, leaving 14 bases between them. Germline assignment: CDR1 MNHNS and CDR2 SASEGT. Here the CDR3 reads CAYRPADSYEQYF. CDR3 DNA sequence: TGTGCCTACCGCCCAGCGGACTCCTACGAGCAGTACTTC.

The chain couples TRBV29-1 to TRBJ2-1, with D unclear. The CDR3 contains 13 residues. Germline V lookup: CDR1 SQVTM, CDR2 ANQGSEA. V lost 6 bases and J lost 2, with 11 bases in between. The CDR3 DNA sequence: TGCAGCGTAGCCCGGTTCGCCTACAATGAGCAGTTCTTC. Its translation: CSVARFAYNEQFF.

The gene calls are TRBV7-8 and TRBJ2-5, with a possible D match to TRBD2 (6 bases). The V and J ends lost 1 base and 7 bases respectively, with 13 bases between them. The CDR3 covers 14 residues. The V gene's germline CDR1 is SGHVS and CDR2 FQNEAQ. The CDR3 loop reads CASSLGGVEGTQYF. In nucleotides, the CDR3 is TGTGCCAGCAGCTTAGGGGGGGTGGAAGGGACCCAGTACTTC.

This clone was counted only a few times. The rearrangement joins TRBV5-1 to TRBJ1-6; D ambiguous. The V end lost 2 bases, the J end lost 0 bases, and 12 bases lay between the germline ends. From germline, CDR1 is SGHRS and CDR2 YFSETQ. The CDR3 is 17 residues long. The CDR3 nucleotides are TGCGCCAGCAGCTTAGAACCTATGAGCTCCTATAATTCACCCCTCCACTTT. Its protein product is CASSLEPMSSYNSPLHF.

This clone turned up a few times. This chain connects TRBV7-9 to TRBJ2-1; 10 nucleotides line up with TRBD2. CDR3 size: 15 residues. Germline trimming cut 5 bases from V and 3 bases from J; bases unmatched to any gene: 4. Germline V CDR1 and CDR2: SEHNR, FQNEAQ (reference sequence). The CDR3 region has the DNA TGTGCCAGCAGCCGTGGACTAGCGGACTACAATGAGCAGTTCTTC. As protein: CASSRGLADYNEQFF.

The chain carries TRBV7-3 and TRBJ2-6; D is uncertain. Trimming shortened V by 6 bases and J by 2 bases, and 11 bases separated the two germline ends. Per germline, CDR1 SGHTA and CDR2 FQGTGA. This CDR3 spans 15 amino acids. The chain's CDR3 is CASRSEATGANVLTF. CDR3 DNA: TGTGCCAGCAGGTCAGAGGCCACTGGGGCCAACGTCCTGACTTTC. The entire variable domain, with the rest obtained from reference TRBV7-3 and TRBJ2-6, is as follows: GAGVSQTPSNKVTEKGKYVELRCDPISGHTALYWYRQSLGQGPEFLIYFQGTGAADDSGLPNDRFFAVRPEGSVSTLKIQRTERGDSAVYLCASRSEATGANVLTFGAGSRLTVL.

This chain joins TRBV29-1 and TRBJ1-1; possible D gene TRBD1, 6 bases. Germline CDR1 is SQVTM and CDR2 is ANQGSEA. CDR3 length equals 13 residues. V was cut by 6 bases and J by 0 bases, with 11 bases left in between. Here the CDR3 DNA reads TGCAGCGTCCAGACAGGTATGAACACTGAAGCTTTCTTT. The encoded protein is CSVQTGMNTEAFF.

The J gene is TRBJ2-7, the V gene TRBV27; 9 nucleotides align to TRBD2. CDR1 MNHEY and CDR2 SMNVEV come from the germline V gene (reference sequence). The CDR3 totals 19 residues. V shed 6 bases and J 7 bases; nucleotides not matched to a gene: 25. DNA of the CDR3: TGTGCCAGCAGCTTAAGGCCGGCGGGGGGCTATAGCGGGAGATGGGAGCAGTACTTC. It is translated as CASSLRPAGGYSGRWEQYF.

The V call is TRBV7-9, the J call TRBJ1-3; D perhaps matches TRBD1 (6 bases). Germline V gene data show CDR1 as SEHNR and CDR2 as FQNEAQ (reference sequence). This CDR3 contains 15 residues. The V gene lost 5 bases and the J gene lost 0 bases, with 11 bases spanning the gap. The CDR3 is CASSDRLSSGNTIYF. CDR3 DNA sequence: TGTGCCAGCAGCGACAGGTTGAGCTCTGGAAACACCATATATTTT.

V is TRBV28 and J is TRBJ1-2, with 7 bases fitting TRBD1. The CDR3 has 13 residues. CDR1 is MDHEN, CDR2 SYDVKM, per germline. V gave up 5 bases and J gave up 7 bases; unmatched junction bases: 7. The CDR3 region is CASSLTGVGGYTF. As DNA, the CDR3 is TGTGCCAGCAGTCTAACAGGGGTAGGTGGCTACACCTTC.

The chain employs TRBV9 and TRBJ2-1; 9 bases match TRBD1. With V trimmed by 3 bases and J by 5 bases, 6 bases remained unmatched. Germline assignment: CDR1 SGDLS and CDR2 YYNGEE. The CDR3 loop spans 15 amino acids. The CDR3 nucleotides are TGTGCCAGCAGCGCCACCGGGACAGGGCACAATGAGCAGTTCTTC. Its translation: CASSATGTGHNEQFF.

This CDR3 reads CASSRPTSIDTQYF. The CDR3 coding sequence is TGCGCCAGCAGCCGCCCGACTAGTATAGATACGCAGTATTTT. The V gene is TRBV4-1, the J gene TRBJ2-3; maybe TRBD2 (6 bases). Per germline, CDR1 MGHRA and CDR2 YSYEKL. Trimming removed 4 bases from V and 5 bases from J, with 13 bases in between. The CDR3 spans 14 residues.

In this sample, this clone turned up once. V gene TRBV18 combines with J gene TRBJ2-5; D is uncertain. V was shortened by 2 bases and J by 5 bases, with 6 bases between the two germline ends. There are 12 residues in the CDR3. Germline CDR1 and CDR2: KGHSH and LQKENI. The CDR3 loop is CASSPILETQYF. The CDR3 DNA is TGTGCCAGCTCACCAATCTTGGAGACCCAGTACTTC.

The chain links TRBV7-8 to TRBJ1-2; the D gene is possibly TRBD1 (6 bases). The ends were cut back, 1 base at V and 4 bases at J, with 10 bases in the middle. This CDR3 is built from 14 residues. Per the germline V gene, CDR1 is SGHVS and CDR2 is FQNEAQ. CDR3 in amino acids: CASSLVSGAYGYTF. The CDR3 DNA follows: TGTGCCAGCAGCTTAGTCTCAGGGGCCTATGGCTACACCTTC.

The V call is TRBV27, the J call TRBJ2-7; 13 bases agree with TRBD2. V shed 3 bases and J 2 bases; nucleotides not matched to a gene: 7. The CDR3 is 17 residues long. Germline assignment: CDR1 MNHEY and CDR2 SMNVEV (reference sequence). The CDR3 region is CASSFLRTSGGTYEQYF. In DNA, the CDR3 is TGTGCCAGCAGTTTCCTTCGGACTAGCGGGGGTACCTACGAGCAGTACTTC.